A selection of T cell receptor beta chains follows, all from one sample in a study of blood T cells in healthy people across ages. TCRdb passed the 5' RACE reads through MiXCR, listing each CDR3 protein once. In the table there are approximately 820,000 distinct CDR3 sequences, around two fifths of which are singletons. The specimen sequenced was blood. The receptors derive from a man in his 60s in good health. The CDR3 runs from the conserved cysteine through the conserved F or W. The order of the fields is clone size, V gene, D gene, J gene, CDR3 DNA, CDR3 protein. A D gene is named only where the DNA matches it firmly. A row's size may be missing; if present it is once, few, many or a size class.

clone_size: NA
v_call: TRBV20-1
d_call: TRBD2
j_call: TRBJ2-1
cdr3_nt: TGCAGTGCGAGGACTAGCGACGAGCAGTTCTTC
cdr3_aa: CSARTSDEQFF

clone_size: NA
v_call: TRBV3-1
d_call: NA
j_call: TRBJ2-5
cdr3_nt: TGTGCCAGCAGCCATTTCCCAGAGACCCAGTACTTC
cdr3_aa: CASSHFPETQYF

clone_size: NA
v_call: TRBV29-1
d_call: NA
j_call: TRBJ1-1
cdr3_nt: TGCAGCGTTGCCCGGCGAACTGAAGCTTTCTTT
cdr3_aa: CSVARRTEAFF

clone_size: NA
v_call: TRBV6-6
d_call: NA
j_call: TRBJ2-7
cdr3_nt: TGTGCCAGCAGTAGACTGACGGACTCCTACGAGCAGTACTTC
cdr3_aa: CASSRLTDSYEQYF

clone_size: NA
v_call: TRBV5-1
d_call: TRBD1
j_call: TRBJ1-2
cdr3_nt: TGCGCCAGCAGCCGTTTATCGGGACAGGGGGACTATGGCTACACCTTC
cdr3_aa: CASSRLSGQGDYGYTF

clone_size: NA
v_call: TRBV21-1
d_call: NA
j_call: TRBJ2-7
cdr3_nt: TGTGCCGGCAGCAAAGTTTGCAGGGCCTACGAGCAGTACTTC
cdr3_aa: CAGSKVCRAYEQYF

clone_size: NA
v_call: TRBV5-1
d_call: TRBD2
j_call: TRBJ2-3
cdr3_nt: TGTGCCAGCAGAGCTAGCGGGGGGGCGGATACGCAGTATTTT
cdr3_aa: CASRASGGADTQYF

clone_size: few
v_call: TRBV18
d_call: NA
j_call: TRBJ1-1
cdr3_nt: TGTGCCAGCTCACCGGGACCCAGGCTTGACACTGAAGCTTTCTTT
cdr3_aa: CASSPGPRLDTEAFF

clone_size: few
v_call: TRBV20-1
d_call: TRBD2
j_call: TRBJ2-5
cdr3_nt: TGCAGTGCCGACATAGCGGGGGAAGAGACCCAGTACTTC
cdr3_aa: CSADIAGEETQYF

clone_size: NA
v_call: TRBV9
d_call: NA
j_call: TRBJ2-7
cdr3_nt: TGTGCCAGCAGCGTAGACGGCAGTTTAGGATCCTACGAGCAGTACTTC
cdr3_aa: CASSVDGSLGSYEQYF

clone_size: many
v_call: TRBV7-4
d_call: NA
j_call: TRBJ2-6
cdr3_nt: TGTGCCAGCAGCCCCGGGGGTCCGAGCTCTGGGGCCAACGTCCTGACTTTC
cdr3_aa: CASSPGGPSSGANVLTF

clone_size: many
v_call: TRBV29-1
d_call: TRBD1
j_call: TRBJ2-1
cdr3_nt: TGCAGCGTCTCCGGGGCGGACAGGGGGACACGTGAGCAGTTCTTC
cdr3_aa: CSVSGADRGTREQFF

clone_size: NA
v_call: TRBV11-3
d_call: NA
j_call: TRBJ1-4
cdr3_nt: TGTGCCAGCAGGGGCTTTAATGAAAAACTGTTTTTT
cdr3_aa: CASRGFNEKLFF

clone_size: NA
v_call: TRBV7-2
d_call: NA
j_call: TRBJ2-7
cdr3_nt: TGTGCCAGCAGCTTCGACGCTGGATACAATGAGCAGTACTTC
cdr3_aa: CASSFDAGYNEQYF

clone_size: NA
v_call: TRBV7-2
d_call: NA
j_call: TRBJ1-5
cdr3_nt: TGTGCCAGCAGCACAGGGACCAGCAATCAGCCCCAGCATTTT
cdr3_aa: CASSTGTSNQPQHF

clone_size: NA
v_call: TRBV29-1
d_call: NA
j_call: TRBJ2-4
cdr3_nt: TGCAGCGTTTATGGCCAGGCCATTCAGTACTTC
cdr3_aa: CSVYGQAIQYF

clone_size: NA
v_call: TRBV3-1
d_call: TRBD1
j_call: TRBJ1-2
cdr3_nt: TGTGCCAGCAGCCAAGCCGGGACAGGGGGCAACGGCTACACCTTC
cdr3_aa: CASSQAGTGGNGYTF

clone_size: NA
v_call: TRBV18
d_call: NA
j_call: TRBJ1-5
cdr3_nt: TGTGCCAGCTCACCAAACAGCGGGGGCGGGGGTTTAGATCAGCCCCAGCATTTT
cdr3_aa: CASSPNSGGGGLDQPQHF

clone_size: NA
v_call: TRBV12-3/TRBV12-4
d_call: NA
j_call: TRBJ2-6
cdr3_nt: TGTGCCAGCAGTTTGGGGGGCACTTCTGGGGCCAACGTCCTGACTTTC
cdr3_aa: CASSLGGTSGANVLTF

clone_size: many
v_call: TRBV6-6
d_call: NA
j_call: TRBJ2-7
cdr3_nt: TGTGCCAGCAGTTATAATCCTCAGAGGGGGACCGAGCAGTACTTC
cdr3_aa: CASSYNPQRGTEQYF

clone_size: few
v_call: TRBV4-1
d_call: TRBD2
j_call: TRBJ2-3
cdr3_nt: TGCGCCAGCAGCCCATTGACTAGCGGGGGGACAGATACGCAGTATTTT
cdr3_aa: CASSPLTSGGTDTQYF

clone_size: NA
v_call: TRBV3-1
d_call: NA
j_call: TRBJ2-3
cdr3_nt: TGTGCCAGCAGCCAAGTCGGGGGAAGCACAGATACGCAGTATTTT
cdr3_aa: CASSQVGGSTDTQYF

clone_size: few
v_call: TRBV6-5
d_call: TRBD1
j_call: TRBJ2-7
cdr3_nt: TGTGCCAGCAGTTACTCGAGGGGGCGCTTGGGTGAGCAGTACTTC
cdr3_aa: CASSYSRGRLGEQYF

clone_size: NA
v_call: TRBV5-1
d_call: TRBD1
j_call: TRBJ1-2
cdr3_nt: TGCGCCAGCAGCCACGGGACAGTCTATGGCTACACCTTC
cdr3_aa: CASSHGTVYGYTF

clone_size: NA
v_call: TRBV6-5
d_call: NA
j_call: TRBJ1-4
cdr3_nt: TGTGCCAGCAGTGCGCTGCTTGCAGCTAATGAAAAACTGTTTTTT
cdr3_aa: CASSALLAANEKLFF

clone_size: NA
v_call: TRBV28
d_call: NA
j_call: TRBJ1-6
cdr3_nt: TGTGCCAGCGTGGGGAGCTCCTATAATTCACCCCTCCACTTT
cdr3_aa: CASVGSSYNSPLHF

clone_size: few
v_call: TRBV12-3/TRBV12-4
d_call: TRBD1
j_call: TRBJ1-5
cdr3_nt: TGTGCCAGCAGATTGACAGGGGGCAATCAGCCCCAGCATTTT
cdr3_aa: CASRLTGGNQPQHF

clone_size: few
v_call: TRBV9
d_call: NA
j_call: TRBJ2-7
cdr3_nt: TGTGCCAGCAGCGTAGCTGGCGCAGGGTCCAGTAGCGAGCAGTACTTC
cdr3_aa: CASSVAGAGSSSEQYF

clone_size: NA
v_call: TRBV14
d_call: NA
j_call: TRBJ2-3
cdr3_nt: TGTGCCAGCAGCACTAATAAAGATACGCAGTATTTT
cdr3_aa: CASSTNKDTQYF

clone_size: NA
v_call: TRBV3-1
d_call: NA
j_call: TRBJ2-7
cdr3_nt: TGTGCCAGCAGCTACTTTACAGGGGAGGGGCAGTACTTC
cdr3_aa: CASSYFTGEGQYF

clone_size: NA
v_call: TRBV7-6
d_call: TRBD2
j_call: TRBJ2-2
cdr3_nt: TGTGCCAGCAGTTCCTTTAGCGGGGGGTACACCGGGGAGCTGTTTTTT
cdr3_aa: CASSSFSGGYTGELFF

clone_size: once
v_call: TRBV9
d_call: NA
j_call: TRBJ2-5
cdr3_nt: TGTGCTAGCAGTCGGGGCGGAGCATACAATGAGCAGTACTTC
cdr3_aa: CASSRGGAYNEQYF

clone_size: few
v_call: TRBV27
d_call: NA
j_call: TRBJ2-3
cdr3_nt: TGTGCCAGCAGTTTATGGGGACTCCGCACAGATACGCAGTATTTT
cdr3_aa: CASSLWGLRTDTQYF

clone_size: NA
v_call: TRBV12-3/TRBV12-4
d_call: TRBD1
j_call: TRBJ2-1
cdr3_nt: TGTGCCAGCAGTTCCTCCGGGACAGGGGGCGAGGAGCAGTTCTTC
cdr3_aa: CASSSSGTGGEEQFF

clone_size: NA
v_call: TRBV7-6
d_call: TRBD1
j_call: TRBJ2-3
cdr3_nt: TGTGCCAGCAGCCCTTGGGGACAGGGGAGCACAGATACGCAGTATTTT
cdr3_aa: CASSPWGQGSTDTQYF

clone_size: NA
v_call: TRBV7-9
d_call: NA
j_call: TRBJ2-7
cdr3_nt: TGTGCCAGCAGCTCGACAGAGAACTACGAGCAGTACTTC
cdr3_aa: CASSSTENYEQYF

clone_size: NA
v_call: TRBV20-1
d_call: NA
j_call: TRBJ1-5
cdr3_nt: TGCAGTGCTATAACAGGGAGGACCCAGCATTTT
cdr3_aa: CSAITGRTQHF

clone_size: NA
v_call: TRBV28
d_call: TRBD2
j_call: TRBJ2-3
cdr3_nt: TGTGCCAGCAGTTCCCATGTGGGCGGGGGAAGCGCAGATACGCAGTATTTT
cdr3_aa: CASSSHVGGGSADTQYF

clone_size: NA
v_call: TRBV5-1
d_call: TRBD2
j_call: TRBJ2-3
cdr3_nt: TGCGCCAGCAGGCGCAATAGCGGGAGCACAGATACGCAGTATTTT
cdr3_aa: CASRRNSGSTDTQYF

clone_size: NA
v_call: TRBV7-2
d_call: NA
j_call: TRBJ2-5
cdr3_nt: TGTGCCAGCAGCTTAAGGGTAGTAGAGACCCAGTACTTC
cdr3_aa: CASSLRVVETQYF

clone_size: few
v_call: TRBV20-1
d_call: TRBD2
j_call: TRBJ2-1
cdr3_nt: TGCAGTGCTAGAGATCGGGCAGCGGGGGGCAAGTTCTTAGCCTCCGATGAGCAGTTCTTC
cdr3_aa: CSARDRAAGGKFLASDEQFF

clone_size: few
v_call: TRBV11-2
d_call: TRBD1
j_call: TRBJ1-2
cdr3_nt: TGTGCCAGCACTGTCCCCGACAGGGCAAACTATGGCTACACCTTC
cdr3_aa: CASTVPDRANYGYTF

clone_size: few
v_call: TRBV20-1
d_call: NA
j_call: TRBJ1-2
cdr3_nt: TGCAGTGCTAGCACCGGGGGGGTTAACTATGGCTACACCTTC
cdr3_aa: CSASTGGVNYGYTF

clone_size: few
v_call: TRBV20-1
d_call: NA
j_call: TRBJ1-5
cdr3_nt: TGCAGTGCTAGGTCGAGAAGGGGGAATCAGCCCCAGCATTTT
cdr3_aa: CSARSRRGNQPQHF